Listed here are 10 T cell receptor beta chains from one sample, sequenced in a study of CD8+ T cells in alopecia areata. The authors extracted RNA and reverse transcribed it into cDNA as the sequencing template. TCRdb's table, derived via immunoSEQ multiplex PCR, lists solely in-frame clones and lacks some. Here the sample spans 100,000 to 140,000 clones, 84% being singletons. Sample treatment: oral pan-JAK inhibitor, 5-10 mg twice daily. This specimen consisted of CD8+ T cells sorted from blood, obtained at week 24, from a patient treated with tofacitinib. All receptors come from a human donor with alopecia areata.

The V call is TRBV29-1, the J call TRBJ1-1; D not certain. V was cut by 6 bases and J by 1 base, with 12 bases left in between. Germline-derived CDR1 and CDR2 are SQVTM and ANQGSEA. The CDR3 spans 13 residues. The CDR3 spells CSVQSPGNTEAFF. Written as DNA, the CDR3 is TGCAGCGTGCAGTCTCCCGGGAACACTGAAGCTTTCTTT.

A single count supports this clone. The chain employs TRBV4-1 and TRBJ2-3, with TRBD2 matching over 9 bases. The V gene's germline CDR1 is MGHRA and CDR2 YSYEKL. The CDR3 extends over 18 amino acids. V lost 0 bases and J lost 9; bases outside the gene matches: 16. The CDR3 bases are TGCGCCAGCAGCCAAGATCCCGGGGGACTAGCTCTTGCTGGGACGCAGTATTTT. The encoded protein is CASSQDPGGLALAGTQYF.

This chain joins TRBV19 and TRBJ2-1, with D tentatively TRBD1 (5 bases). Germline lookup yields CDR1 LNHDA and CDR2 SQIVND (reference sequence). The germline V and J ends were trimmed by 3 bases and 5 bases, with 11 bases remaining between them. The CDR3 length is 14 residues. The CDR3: CASSMTALDNEQFF. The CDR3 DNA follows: TGTGCCAGTAGTATGACAGCTCTCGACAATGAGCAGTTCTTC.

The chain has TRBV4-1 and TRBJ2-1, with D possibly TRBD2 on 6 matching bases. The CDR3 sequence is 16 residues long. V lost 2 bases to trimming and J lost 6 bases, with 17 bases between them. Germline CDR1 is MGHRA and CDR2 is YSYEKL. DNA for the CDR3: TGCGCCAGCAGCCAACCGGGAGACCTTAAGCGCAATGAGCAGTTCTTC. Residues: CASSQPGDLKRNEQFF.

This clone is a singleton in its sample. CDR3 loop: CASSLVGPGDEQFF. CDR3 bases: TGCGCCAGCAGCTTGGTTGGGCCAGGCGATGAGCAGTTCTTC. The chain couples TRBV5-1 to TRBJ2-1; D gene unclear. This CDR3 has 14 residues. Germline-derived CDR1 and CDR2 are SGHRS and YFSETQ. V lost 0 bases, J lost 8 bases, and 12 bases lay in between.

CDR3 sequence (DNA): TGTGCCAGCAGCCTTTTGGGGGGCCGAGGGGAGCAGTTCTTC. Protein product: CASSLLGGRGEQFF. V and J are TRBV7-3 and TRBJ2-1; either TRBD1 or TRBD2 may supply D (6 bases each). The V gene lost 5 bases and the J gene lost 10 bases, with 18 bases spanning the gap. This CDR3 spans 14 amino acids. From germline, CDR1 is SGHTA and CDR2 FQGTGA.

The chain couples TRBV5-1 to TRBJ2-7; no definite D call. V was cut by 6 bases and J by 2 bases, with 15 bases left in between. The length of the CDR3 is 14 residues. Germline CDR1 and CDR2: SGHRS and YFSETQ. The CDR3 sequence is CASNLGPATYEQYF. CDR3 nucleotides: TGCGCCAGCAACCTAGGACCAGCTACCTACGAGCAGTACTTC.

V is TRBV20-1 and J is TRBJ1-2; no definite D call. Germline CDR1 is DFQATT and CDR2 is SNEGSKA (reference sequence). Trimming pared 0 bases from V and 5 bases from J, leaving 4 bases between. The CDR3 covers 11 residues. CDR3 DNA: TGCAGTGCTAGAGACAGTTATGGCTACACCTTC. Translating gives CSARDSYGYTF.

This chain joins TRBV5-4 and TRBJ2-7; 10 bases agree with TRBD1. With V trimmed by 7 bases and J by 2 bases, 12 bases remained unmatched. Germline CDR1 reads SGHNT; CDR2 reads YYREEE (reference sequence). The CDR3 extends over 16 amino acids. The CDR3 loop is CASGTRQGAQAYEQYF. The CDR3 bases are TGTGCCAGCGGCACCAGACAGGGGGCGCAAGCCTACGAGCAGTACTTC.

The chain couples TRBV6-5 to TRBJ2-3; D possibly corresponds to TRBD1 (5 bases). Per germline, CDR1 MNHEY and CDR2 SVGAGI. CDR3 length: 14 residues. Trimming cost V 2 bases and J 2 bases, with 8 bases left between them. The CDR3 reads CASSYLGDTDTQYF. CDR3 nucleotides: TGTGCCAGCAGTTACCTAGGGGACACAGATACGCAGTATTTT.